A selection of T cell receptor beta chains follows, all from one sample in a study of regulatory T cells in long-lasting Graves disease. TCRdb ran MiXCR on the multiplex PCR reads and lists one entry per CDR3 protein. The data show approximately 490,000 distinct CDR3 sequences, under 20% seen once. The sample was also linked to a second study, of T cells in Graves' hyperthyroidism and ophthalmopathy.

Sequencing was performed on peripheral blood mononuclear cells (PBMCs), taken at new diagnosis, from a patient treated with antithyroid drugs. These receptors were obtained from a man in his forties with Graves disease. CDR3s include the opening cysteine and the closing phenylalanine or tryptophan. A D gene is named only where the DNA matches it firmly. Not all rows give a size; the values are once, few, many and, for expanded clones, a class.

j_call,d_call,v_call,clone_size,cdr3_nt,cdr3_aa
TRBJ2-1,TRBD2,TRBV6-1,.,TGTGCCAGCAGTCGCCCCGGGACTACAGATGGGAATGAGCAGTTCTTC,CASSRPGTTDGNEQFF
TRBJ2-1,TRBD2,TRBV7-2,many,TGTGCCAGCAGCTTAGCAATTAGCGGGGGTGGGTACAATGAGCAGTTCTTC,CASSLAISGGGYNEQFF
TRBJ1-3,.,TRBV25-1,.,TGTGCCAGCAGTAGTGGGACACGTTCTGGAAACACCATATATTTT,CASSSGTRSGNTIYF
TRBJ2-2,.,TRBV11-3,many,TGTGCCAGCACTCGAGTAGCGGATTACACCGGGGAGCTGTTTTTT,CASTRVADYTGELFF
TRBJ1-5,.,TRBV29-1,.,TGCAGCGTTGGCGGGAATAGCAATCAGCCCCAGCATTTT,CSVGGNSNQPQHF
TRBJ2-5,.,TRBV29-1,.,TGCAGCGTTGACGGTGCGGCCCAAGAGACCCAGTACTTC,CSVDGAAQETQYF
TRBJ2-1,.,TRBV2,few,TGTGCCAGCAAATTAGTTGGGACTTACAATGAGCAGTTCTTC,CASKLVGTYNEQFF
TRBJ1-2,.,TRBV19,few,TGTGCCAGTAGTATTCGCCCCTTGACAGCTAACTATGGCTACACCTTC,CASSIRPLTANYGYTF
TRBJ1-3,.,TRBV2,.,TGTGCCAGCAGCCTCGGCACCATATATTTT,CASSLGTIYF
TRBJ2-2,TRBD1,TRBV2,many,TGTGCCAGCAGTGAGACAGGGGTATTGAGGGCCGGGGAGCTGTTTTTT,CASSETGVLRAGELFF
TRBJ2-3,.,TRBV7-3,many,TGTGCCAGCAGCTTAGGGCCGCAGGAGGACACAGATACGCAGTATTTT,CASSLGPQEDTDTQYF
TRBJ1-2,TRBD1,TRBV12-5,many,TGTGCTAGTGGTTTACAGGGGGCGCGCATCGGCTACACCTTC,CASGLQGARIGYTF
TRBJ2-1,TRBD1,TRBV5-1,many,TGCGCCAGCAGCTTTCTTACGGGGCAGGGGGCCGATGAGCAGTTCTTC,CASSFLTGQGADEQFF
TRBJ2-3,TRBD2,TRBV29-1,few,TGCAGCGCCGCCGGGACTAGCAGCACAGATACGCAGTATTTT,CSAAGTSSTDTQYF
TRBJ2-1,.,TRBV10-3,.,TGTGCCATCGCCGTCACCGGGACCCTAACCTACAATGAGCAGTTCTTC,CAIAVTGTLTYNEQFF
TRBJ2-2,TRBD2,TRBV15,many,TGTGCCACCAGCCGACCAGCGGGGGCGAACACCGGGGAGCTGTTTTTT,CATSRPAGANTGELFF
TRBJ1-5,TRBD1,TRBV28,many,TGTGCCGGCTCGGAGGGGGCCCAATTGAGCAATCAGCCCCAGCATTTT,CAGSEGAQLSNQPQHF
TRBJ1-1,.,TRBV6-1,many,TGTGCCAGCAGTGAACGGAGCCAGTCGAACACTGAAGCTTTCTTT,CASSERSQSNTEAFF
TRBJ2-1,TRBD1,TRBV12-5,.,TGTGCTAGTGGTTTGATCGGGACAGCGGTTGAGCAGTTCTTC,CASGLIGTAVEQFF
TRBJ2-3,.,TRBV29-1,many,TGCAGCGTCGATAGGGAGGCGGCGGATACGCAGTATTTT,CSVDREAADTQYF
TRBJ2-1,.,TRBV3-1,many,TGTGCCAGCAGCCAAGATGGCCCGCCGAGCTTC,CASSQDGPPSF
TRBJ1-1,.,TRBV30,many,TGTGCCTGGAGGGACAGCTACACTGAAGCTTTCTTT,CAWRDSYTEAFF
TRBJ2-2,TRBD1,TRBV10-3,.,TGTGCCATCAGGGGGGACAGGGCAAGGACCGGGGAGCTGTTTTTT,CAIRGDRARTGELFF
TRBJ2-1,.,TRBV5-5,many,TGTGCCAGCAGCTTGGCCCTCCGGGGTGAGCAGTTCTTC,CASSLALRGEQFF
TRBJ1-6,.,TRBV5-4,.,TGTGCCAGCAGCAGAGGGTCGGAAGTTTCACCCCTCCACTTT,CASSRGSEVSPLHF
TRBJ2-3,.,TRBV20-1,many,TGCAGTGCCCGACAGAGGGGATACGGCACAGATACGCAGTATTTT,CSARQRGYGTDTQYF